These 14 T cell receptor beta chains share one sample of origin, sequenced in a study of cytomegalovirus exposure and HLA in healthy donors. The primer mix had 60 Vbeta and 13 Jbeta primers. Libraries were prepared by immunoSEQ multiplex PCR; TCRdb keeps only in-frame clonotypes and omits some of them. The sample includes 170,000 or so clones, 70% to 80% seen only once; the top ten take under 0.75%. The material sequenced was PBMCs. All receptors come from a woman between 40 and 55 years old in good health and CMV-seronegative.

The V gene is TRBV19, the J gene TRBJ1-2, with D hard to call. The germline gives CDR1 LNHDA, CDR2 SQIVND (reference sequence). V was shortened by 4 bases and J by 4 bases, with 19 bases between the two germline ends. This CDR3 spans 16 amino acids. The CDR3 nucleotides are TGTGCCAGTAGTACCGACTCACCCCTACGCCTCTATGGCTACACCTTC. Protein product: CASSTDSPLRLYGYTF.

This sequence joins TRBV6-6 and TRBJ2-3; 11 nucleotides match TRBD1. The CDR3 length is 16 residues. Germline lookup yields CDR1 MNHNY and CDR2 SVGAGI (reference sequence). Trimming removed 5 bases from V and 4 bases from J; junction bases left unmatched: 8. The DNA for the CDR3 is TGTGCCAGCAGTCCGACCCGGACAGGGGGCTCAGATACGCAGTATTTT. It specifies CASSPTRTGGSDTQYF.

J is TRBJ2-1 and V is TRBV5-6, with 14 bases lining up with TRBD2. Germline V gene data show CDR1 as SGHDT and CDR2 as YYEEEE. J gave up 6 bases and V 4 bases, and 9 bases lay outside the gene matches. CDR3 size: 17 residues. DNA of the CDR3: TGTGCCAGCAGCGCCATTTCGGGACTAGCGGGGGTCAATGAGCAGTTCTTC. It translates to CASSAISGLAGVNEQFF.

This sequence joins TRBV15 and TRBJ2-5, with D possibly being TRBD2 (5 bases). Germline-derived CDR1 and CDR2 are LNHNV and YYDKDF (reference sequence). With 0 bases removed from V and 3 bases from J, the gap between germline ends came to 8 bases. This CDR3 comprises 14 residues. CDR3 sequence (DNA): TGTGCCACCAGCAGAGATCTGGGAGAAGAGACCCAGTACTTC. Residues: CATSRDLGEETQYF.

This chain joins TRBV23-1 and TRBJ2-7, with 8 bases fitting TRBD2. TRBV23-1 is noted as an ORF with a role that remains uncertain. The CDR3 is 15 residues long. The ends lost 2 bases at V and 1 base at J; junction bases unmatched: 4. The CDR3 sequence is CASSQPSGPSYEQYF. DNA of the CDR3: TGCGCCAGCAGTCAACCTAGCGGGCCATCCTACGAGCAGTACTTC.

The chain carries TRBV19 and TRBJ1-1; 9 positions match TRBD1. The ends lost 3 bases at V and 1 base at J; junction bases unmatched: 3. Germline V gives CDR1 LNHDA, CDR2 SQIVND (reference sequence). The CDR3 totals 15 residues. The CDR3 DNA reads TGTGCCAGTAGTATTGACAGGGGGACGAACACTGAAGCTTTCTTT. Its protein is CASSIDRGTNTEAFF.

This chain joins TRBV5-1 and TRBJ2-5; the match to TRBD1 covers 12 bases. V lost 3 bases and J lost 5; bases outside the gene matches: 5. Looked up from germline, CDR1 is SGHRS and CDR2 is YFSETQ. The CDR3 runs 15 residues. This chain's CDR3 is CASSSPGQGAETQYF. In DNA, the CDR3 is TGCGCCAGCAGCTCACCGGGACAGGGGGCTGAGACCCAGTACTTC. Full variable domain (rest looked up from reference TRBV5-1 and TRBJ2-5): KAGVTQTPRYLIKTRGQQVTLSCSPISGHRSVSWYQQTPGQGLQFLFEYFSETQRNKGNFPGRFSGRQFSNSRSEMNVSTLELGDSALYLCASSSPGQGAETQYFGPGTRLLVL.

This clone was seen a single time. V usage is TRBV11-3 and J usage is TRBJ2-3; maybe TRBD2 (5 bases). Germline V gene data show CDR1 as SGHNT and CDR2 as YENEEA. There are 12 residues in the CDR3. Trimming removed 6 bases from V and 7 bases from J, with 11 bases in between. The CDR3 nucleotides read TGTGCCAGCAGTCCTGGGGAGAATACGCAGTATTTT. Translating it yields CASSPGENTQYF.

The chain has TRBV28 and TRBJ2-1; 8 bases are a match to TRBD2. Per the germline V gene, CDR1 is MDHEN and CDR2 is SYDVKM. This CDR3 is built from 13 residues. V gave up 3 bases and J gave up 6 bases; unmatched junction bases: 1. CDR3 coding DNA: TGTGCCAGCAGTTTGGGACTAGTCAATGAGCAGTTCTTC. This encodes CASSLGLVNEQFF.

J is TRBJ1-5 and V is TRBV7-9; maybe TRBD1 (6 bases). The CDR3 covers 16 residues. The germline V gene encodes CDR1 SEHNR and CDR2 FQNEAQ (reference sequence). Between the trimmed V and J ends, which lost 1 base and 5 bases, there was a span of 15 bases. The CDR3 sequence: CASSLVDTGSHQPQHF. As DNA, the CDR3 is TGTGCCAGCAGCTTAGTAGACACAGGGAGCCATCAGCCCCAGCATTTT. Full variable domain (outside the CDR3, taken from reference TRBV7-9 and TRBJ1-5): DTGVSQNPRHKITKRGQNVTFRCDPISEHNRLYWYRQTLGQGPEFLTYFQNEAQLEKSRLLSDRFSAERPKGSFSTLEIQRTEQGDSAMYLCASSLVDTGSHQPQHFGDGTRLSIL.

As to this clone: An end of the junction differs from the germline gene, which may be a read error. Other DNA sequences in the same sample also yield this CDR3. The gene calls are TRBV14 and TRBJ2-7; TRBD1 agrees at 9 bases. Looked up from germline, CDR1 is SGHDN and CDR2 is FVKESK. The CDR3 totals 14 residues. CDR3 sequence: CASSSGTGIHEQYF. The CDR3 nucleotides read TGTGCCAGCAGCTCCGGGACAGGGATCCACGAACAGTACTTC.

This clone was counted only a few times. V is TRBV19 and J is TRBJ1-1, with 11 bases fitting TRBD1. The CDR3 runs 14 residues. Germline V lookup: CDR1 LNHDA, CDR2 SQIVND (reference sequence). J was trimmed by 6 bases and V by 4 bases; bases with no gene match: 4. The CDR3 bases are TGTGCCAGTAGTAGGGACAGGGGGGACGCTGAAGCTTTCTTT. This translates into CASSRDRGDAEAFF.

The CDR3 DNA reads as TGTGCCAGCAGTTTAACAGGGGTGAACACTGAAGCTTTCTTT. Translation gives CASSLTGVNTEAFF. V gene TRBV27 combines with J gene TRBJ1-1; TRBD1 matches at 7 bases. Losses at the gene ends were 2 bases for V and 0 bases for J; bases not matched to a gene: 0. In germline, CDR1 is MNHEY, CDR2 SMNVEV (reference sequence). The CDR3 consists of 14 residues.

This clone showed up just once. This chain joins TRBV4-3 and TRBJ2-7; no clear D. Trimming removed 0 bases from V and 2 bases from J, with 8 bases in between. The germline gives CDR1 LGHNA, CDR2 YSLEER. CDR3 length: 14 amino acids. CDR3 DNA: TGCGCCAGCAGCCAAGATAGAACAGCCTACGAGCAGTACTTC. As protein: CASSQDRTAYEQYF.